This T cell receptor (beta chain) was obtained from a study of CD8 T cells in ankylosing spondylitis. Whole-study results and caveats: CD8+ disease-linked clones were present at relatively low frequencies in blood. Researchers reportedly found disease-linked clones significantly enriched in matched ankylosing spondylitis synovial fluid. Blood of patients with ankylosing spondylitis appeared to be characterized by a TCR beta motif of about eight highly homologous variants. Certain motif variants had earlier appeared in reactive arthritis synovial fluid and blood.

Germline V gene data show CDR1 as ENHRY and CDR2 as SYGVKD. V was pared by 0 bases and J by 8 bases, with 10 bases between. This CDR3 contains 13 residues. Many counts were recorded for this clonotype. Its antigen is unidentified. TCRdb processed the 5' RACE reads anew with MiXCR; each CDR3 protein has one entry. The table lists some 140,000 distinct CDR3 sequences, approximately 7.3% of them singletons. This chain uses TRBV10-3 with TRBJ1-1, with a tentative D call TRBD1 (6 bases). Material for sequencing was blood, either unsorted or a sorted T cell fraction (not recorded which). The receptor was derived from a female donor with ankylosing spondylitis or in good health (not recorded which). CDR3: CAISESMGAEAFF. The CDR3 DNA reads TGTGCCATCAGTGAGTCGATGGGGGCAGAAGCTTTCTTT.